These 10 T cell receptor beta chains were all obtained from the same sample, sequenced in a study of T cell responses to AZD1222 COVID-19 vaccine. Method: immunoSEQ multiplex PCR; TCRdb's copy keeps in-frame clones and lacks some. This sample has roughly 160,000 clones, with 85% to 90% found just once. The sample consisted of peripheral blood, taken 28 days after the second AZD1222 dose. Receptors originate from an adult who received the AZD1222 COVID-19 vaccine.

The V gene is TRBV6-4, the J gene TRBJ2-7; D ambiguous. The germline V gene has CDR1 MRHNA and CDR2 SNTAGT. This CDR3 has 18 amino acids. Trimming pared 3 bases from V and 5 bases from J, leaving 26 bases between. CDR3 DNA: TGTGCCAGCAGTGAAGAGGCTTGTATAGGGCCGAAGGACCACGAGCAGTACTTC. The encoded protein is CASSEEACIGPKDHEQYF.

As DNA, the CDR3 is TGCAGCGCGGACGGGGCTGGCACTGAAGCTTTCTTT. It translates to CSADGAGTEAFF. The chain is built from TRBV29-1 and TRBJ1-1, with D possibly being TRBD1 (5 bases). Per the germline V gene, CDR1 is SQVTM and CDR2 is ANQGSEA. V lost 7 bases and J lost 4, with 13 bases in between. This CDR3 has 12 residues.

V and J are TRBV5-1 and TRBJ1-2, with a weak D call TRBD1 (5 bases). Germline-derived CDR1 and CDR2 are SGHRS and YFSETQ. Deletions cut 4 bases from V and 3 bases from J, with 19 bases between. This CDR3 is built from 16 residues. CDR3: CASSRDLRGDDYGYTF. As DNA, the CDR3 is TGCGCCAGCAGCCGCGACCTAAGGGGAGACGACTATGGCTACACCTTC.

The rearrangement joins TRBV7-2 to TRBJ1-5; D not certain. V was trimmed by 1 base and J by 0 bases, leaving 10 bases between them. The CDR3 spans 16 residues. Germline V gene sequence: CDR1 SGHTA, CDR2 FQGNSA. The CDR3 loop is CASSLGASNSNQPQHF. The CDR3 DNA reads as TGTGCCAGCAGCTTAGGTGCCTCCAATAGCAATCAGCCCCAGCATTTT.

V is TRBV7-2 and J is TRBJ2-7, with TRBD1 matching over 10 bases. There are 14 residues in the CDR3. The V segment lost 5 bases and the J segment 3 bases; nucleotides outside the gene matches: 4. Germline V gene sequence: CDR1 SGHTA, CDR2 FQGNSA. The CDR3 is CASSVGQGGYEQYF. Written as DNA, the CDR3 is TGTGCCAGCAGCGTCGGACAGGGGGGCTACGAGCAGTACTTC.

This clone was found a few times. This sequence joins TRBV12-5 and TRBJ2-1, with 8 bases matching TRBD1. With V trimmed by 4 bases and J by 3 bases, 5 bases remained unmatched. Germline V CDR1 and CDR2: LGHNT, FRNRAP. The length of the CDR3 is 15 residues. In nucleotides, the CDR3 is TGTGCTAGTGGTTCCGGACAGGGTGGCTACAATGAGCAGTTCTTC. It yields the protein CASGSGQGGYNEQFF. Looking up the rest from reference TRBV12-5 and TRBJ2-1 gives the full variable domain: DARVTQTPRHKVTEMGQEVTMRCQPILGHNTVFWYRQTMMQGLELLAYFRNRAPLDDSGMPKDRFSAEMPDATLATLKIQPSEPRDSAVYFCASGSGQGGYNEQFFGPGTRLTVL.

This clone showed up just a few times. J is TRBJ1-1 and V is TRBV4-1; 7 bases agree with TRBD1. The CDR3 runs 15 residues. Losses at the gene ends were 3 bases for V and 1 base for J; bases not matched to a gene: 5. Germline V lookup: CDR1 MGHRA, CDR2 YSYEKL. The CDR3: CASSHADRANTEAFF. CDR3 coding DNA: TGCGCCAGCAGCCATGCAGACAGGGCGAACACTGAAGCTTTCTTT.

The CDR3 nucleotides read TGTGCCTGGAGTCTAGCGGGGGAGCAGTTCTTC. Translating gives CAWSLAGEQFF. J is TRBJ2-1 and V is TRBV30, with 9 nucleotides matching TRBD2. CDR1 GTSNPN and CDR2 SVGIG come from the germline V gene (reference sequence). Trimming at V came to 2 bases and at J to 10 bases, leaving 0 bases not matched to a gene. This CDR3 region has 11 residues.

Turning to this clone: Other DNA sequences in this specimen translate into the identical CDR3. Here the CDR3 reads CASSPGWGTEAFF. The CDR3 DNA is TGTGCCAGCTCACCAGGGTGGGGCACTGAAGCTTTCTTT. The J gene is TRBJ1-1, the V gene TRBV18; D is unclear. Germline lookup yields CDR1 KGHSH and CDR2 LQKENI. This CDR3 contains 13 residues. The V and J ends lost 2 bases and 4 bases respectively, with 8 bases between them. The full variable domain, with the rest looked up from reference TRBV18 and TRBJ1-1, is NAGVMQNPRHLVRRRGQEARLRCSPMKGHSHVYWYRQLPEEGLKFMVYLQKENIIDESGMPKERFSAEFPKEGPSILRIQQVVRGDSAAYFCASSPGWGTEAFFGQGTRLTVV.

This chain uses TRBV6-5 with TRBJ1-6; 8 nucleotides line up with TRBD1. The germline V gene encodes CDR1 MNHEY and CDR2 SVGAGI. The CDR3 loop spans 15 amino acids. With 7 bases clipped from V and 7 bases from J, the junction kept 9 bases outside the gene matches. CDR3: CASKPPRGRNSPLHF. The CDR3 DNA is TGTGCCAGCAAGCCCCCCAGGGGGCGGAATTCACCCCTCCACTTT.